This is a list of T cell receptor beta chains from one sample in a study of control samples from healthy donors and cancer patients. The method was immunoSEQ multiplex PCR; TCRdb's version includes in-frame clones alone and lacks a portion of them. The top ten clones hold 6% to 9.5% of a sample with around 130,000 clones, roughly 90% of them seen once. The sample comprised PBMCs. The source is a man aged 50 to 59 with head and neck cancer. Each CDR3 is given with its conserved first and last residue. Fields, in order: clone size, D gene, V gene, J gene, CDR3 length, CDR3 protein, CDR3 DNA. The D gene is left open where the match is weak. The size field is filled for only some rows; it gives once, few, many or a size class.

clone_size: once
d_call: TRBD1
v_call: TRBV7-9
j_call: TRBJ2-3
cdr3_length: 14
cdr3_aa: CASSSDRGTDTQYF
cdr3_nt: TGTGCCAGCAGCTCGGACAGGGGCACAGATACGCAGTATTTT

clone_size: -
d_call: -
v_call: TRBV7-9
j_call: TRBJ2-7
cdr3_length: 14
cdr3_aa: CASSPDIRSYEQYF
cdr3_nt: TGTGCCAGCAGCCCGGACATCCGCTCCTACGAGCAGTACTTC

clone_size: few
d_call: TRBD2
v_call: TRBV6-5
j_call: TRBJ2-1
cdr3_length: 15
cdr3_aa: CASSYRAERECEQFF
cdr3_nt: TGTGCCAGCAGTTACCGGGCCGAGCGGGAGTGTGAGCAGTTCTTC

clone_size: -
d_call: -
v_call: TRBV18
j_call: TRBJ1-1
cdr3_length: 15
cdr3_aa: CASSPRLREGTEAFF
cdr3_nt: TGTGCCAGCTCACCTCGACTCAGGGAGGGTACTGAAGCTTTCTTT

clone_size: -
d_call: -
v_call: TRBV5-1
j_call: TRBJ2-1
cdr3_length: 12
cdr3_aa: CASSLGAYEQFF
cdr3_nt: TGCGCCAGCAGCTTGGGTGCGTATGAGCAGTTCTTC

clone_size: -
d_call: TRBD1
v_call: TRBV3-1/TRBV3-2
j_call: TRBJ1-1
cdr3_length: 15
cdr3_aa: CASSQGTGGSTEAFF
cdr3_nt: TGTGCCAGCAGCCAAGGGACAGGGGGGTCCACTGAAGCTTTCTTT

clone_size: -
d_call: TRBD2
v_call: TRBV27
j_call: TRBJ2-2
cdr3_length: 16
cdr3_aa: CASNGGLAGNTGELFF
cdr3_nt: TGTGCCAGCAACGGAGGACTAGCGGGGAACACCGGGGAGCTGTTTTTT

clone_size: -
d_call: TRBD2
v_call: TRBV27
j_call: TRBJ2-7
cdr3_length: 15
cdr3_aa: CASSLYVGGTYEQYF
cdr3_nt: TGTGCCAGCAGTTTATATGTGGGGGGGACCTACGAGCAGTACTTC

clone_size: -
d_call: -
v_call: TRBV3-1/TRBV3-2
j_call: TRBJ1-4
cdr3_length: 13
cdr3_aa: CASSQDGGGKLFF
cdr3_nt: TGTGCCAGCAGCCAAGATGGGGGCGGAAAACTGTTTTTT

clone_size: -
d_call: TRBD2
v_call: TRBV27
j_call: TRBJ2-1
cdr3_length: 18
cdr3_aa: CASSLEGPRTAGDNEQFF
cdr3_nt: TGTGCCAGCAGTTTAGAGGGACCTCGGACAGCGGGGGACAATGAGCAGTTCTTC

clone_size: -
d_call: TRBD1
v_call: TRBV2
j_call: TRBJ1-3
cdr3_length: 15
cdr3_aa: CASRRTGVSGNTIYF
cdr3_nt: TGTGCCAGCAGGAGGACAGGGGTCTCTGGAAACACCATATATTTT

clone_size: -
d_call: -
v_call: TRBV4-2
j_call: TRBJ2-3
cdr3_length: 16
cdr3_aa: CASSRFGASSTDTQYF
cdr3_nt: TGTGCCAGCAGCCGCTTCGGGGCCTCTAGCACAGATACGCAGTATTTT

clone_size: -
d_call: TRBD1
v_call: TRBV27
j_call: TRBJ2-3
cdr3_length: 16
cdr3_aa: CASNPVGQGGTDTQYF
cdr3_nt: TGTGCCAGCAACCCGGTCGGTCAGGGGGGCACAGATACGCAGTATTTT

clone_size: -
d_call: -
v_call: TRBV5-8
j_call: TRBJ2-6
cdr3_length: 16
cdr3_aa: CASSLGGSPGANVLTF
cdr3_nt: TGTGCCAGCAGCTTGGGTGGTTCTCCTGGGGCCAACGTCCTGACTTTC

clone_size: -
d_call: TRBD1
v_call: TRBV28
j_call: TRBJ1-6
cdr3_length: 16
cdr3_aa: CAISDRARRGNSPLHF
cdr3_nt: TGTGCCATCTCGGACAGGGCCAGAAGGGGTAATTCACCCCTCCACTTT

clone_size: -
d_call: TRBD2
v_call: TRBV7-9
j_call: TRBJ2-5
cdr3_length: 15
cdr3_aa: CASSFLSGTTETQYF
cdr3_nt: TGTGCCAGCAGCTTCCTTTCCGGGACTACAGAGACCCAGTACTTC

clone_size: -
d_call: -
v_call: TRBV27
j_call: TRBJ1-2
cdr3_length: 13
cdr3_aa: CASSLGGVGGYTF
cdr3_nt: TGTGCCAGCAGTTTGGGGGGGGTGGGCGGCTACACCTTC

clone_size: -
d_call: TRBD1
v_call: TRBV19
j_call: TRBJ1-1
cdr3_length: 14
cdr3_aa: CASSYRGLGTEAFF
cdr3_nt: TGTGCCAGTAGTTACAGGGGGCTGGGCACTGAAGCTTTCTTT

clone_size: -
d_call: -
v_call: TRBV30
j_call: TRBJ1-1
cdr3_length: 11
cdr3_aa: CAWVISREAFF
cdr3_nt: TGTGCCTGGGTAATCTCTAGGGAAGCTTTCTTT

clone_size: -
d_call: -
v_call: TRBV28
j_call: TRBJ2-3
cdr3_length: 13
cdr3_aa: CASIEGGLDTQYF
cdr3_nt: TGTGCCAGCATCGAGGGGGGTTTGGATACGCAGTATTTT

clone_size: once
d_call: -
v_call: TRBV7-6
j_call: TRBJ2-3
cdr3_length: 15
cdr3_aa: CASSLGHRGTDTQYF
cdr3_nt: TGTGCCAGCAGCTTAGGACACAGGGGCACAGATACGCAGTATTTT

clone_size: -
d_call: -
v_call: TRBV15
j_call: TRBJ2-3
cdr3_length: 12
cdr3_aa: CATSRGADTQYF
cdr3_nt: TGTGCCACCAGCAGGGGGGCAGATACGCAGTATTTT

clone_size: -
d_call: -
v_call: TRBV7-9
j_call: TRBJ2-3
cdr3_length: 17
cdr3_aa: CASSLGQGVPSTDTQYF
cdr3_nt: TGTGCCAGCAGCTTGGGACAAGGGGTTCCTAGCACAGATACGCAGTATTTT

clone_size: -
d_call: -
v_call: TRBV5-1
j_call: TRBJ2-7
cdr3_length: 15
cdr3_aa: CASSAGTTSSYEQYF
cdr3_nt: TGCGCCAGCAGCGCCGGGACAACGAGCTCCTACGAGCAGTACTTC

clone_size: -
d_call: -
v_call: TRBV18
j_call: TRBJ1-2
cdr3_length: 13
cdr3_aa: CASSDYGASGYTF
cdr3_nt: TGTGCCAGCTCTGACTACGGGGCCTCAGGCTACACCTTC

clone_size: -
d_call: -
v_call: TRBV4-2
j_call: TRBJ1-2
cdr3_length: 14
cdr3_aa: CASSQDRESYGYTF
cdr3_nt: TGTGCCAGCAGCCAAGATCGAGAGAGCTATGGCTACACCTTC

clone_size: once
d_call: -
v_call: TRBV6-5
j_call: TRBJ2-3
cdr3_length: 11
cdr3_aa: CASSYGDTQYF
cdr3_nt: TGTGCCAGCAGTTACGGAGATACGCAGTATTTT

clone_size: -
d_call: -
v_call: TRBV6-4
j_call: TRBJ1-6
cdr3_length: 13
cdr3_aa: CASRSSNNSPLHF
cdr3_nt: TGTGCCAGCAGAAGCAGCAATAATTCACCCCTCCACTTT

clone_size: -
d_call: -
v_call: TRBV4-2
j_call: TRBJ2-2
cdr3_length: 14
cdr3_aa: CASSQEYNTGELFF
cdr3_nt: TGTGCCAGCAGCCAAGAGTATAACACCGGGGAGCTGTTTTTT

clone_size: -
d_call: -
v_call: TRBV28
j_call: TRBJ1-5
cdr3_length: 14
cdr3_aa: CASSTQGWNQPQHF
cdr3_nt: TGTGCCAGCAGTACGCAGGGTTGGAATCAGCCCCAGCATTTT

clone_size: -
d_call: -
v_call: TRBV18
j_call: TRBJ2-7
cdr3_length: 13
cdr3_aa: CATSLGATYEQYF
cdr3_nt: TGTGCCACCTCACTGGGGGCCACCTACGAGCAGTACTTC

clone_size: -
d_call: -
v_call: TRBV2
j_call: TRBJ2-1
cdr3_length: 13
cdr3_aa: CASTEIPYNEQFF
cdr3_nt: TGTGCCAGCACGGAGATCCCCTACAATGAGCAGTTCTTC

clone_size: once
d_call: -
v_call: TRBV5-4
j_call: TRBJ2-3
cdr3_length: 14
cdr3_aa: CASSSLGGTDTQYF
cdr3_nt: TGTGCCAGCAGCTCCTTGGGCGGCACAGATACGCAGTATTTT

clone_size: -
d_call: TRBD2
v_call: TRBV7-3
j_call: TRBJ2-7
cdr3_length: 13
cdr3_aa: CASSWKRGYEQYF
cdr3_nt: TGTGCCAGCAGCTGGAAGCGGGGTTACGAGCAGTACTTC

clone_size: -
d_call: TRBD1
v_call: TRBV28
j_call: TRBJ2-7
cdr3_length: 15
cdr3_aa: CASSFPGTGVYEQYF
cdr3_nt: TGTGCCAGCAGTTTCCCCGGGACAGGGGTCTACGAGCAGTACTTC

clone_size: -
d_call: -
v_call: TRBV10-2
j_call: TRBJ1-5
cdr3_length: 12
cdr3_aa: CASSERDQPQHF
cdr3_nt: TGCGCCAGCAGTGAGAGGGATCAGCCCCAGCATTTT

clone_size: -
d_call: TRBD1
v_call: TRBV11-2
j_call: TRBJ1-2
cdr3_length: 11
cdr3_aa: CATGQGFGYTF
cdr3_nt: TGTGCCACCGGACAGGGGTTTGGCTACACCTTC

clone_size: -
d_call: -
v_call: TRBV18
j_call: TRBJ1-6
cdr3_length: 16
cdr3_aa: CASSPVPGAGSSPLHF
cdr3_nt: TGTGCCAGCTCACCCGTACCGGGGGCGGGTAGTTCACCCCTCCACTTT

clone_size: few
d_call: -
v_call: TRBV7-9
j_call: TRBJ1-2
cdr3_length: 13
cdr3_aa: CASSLDSGSGYTF
cdr3_nt: TGTGCCAGCAGCTTAGATTCTGGGTCTGGCTACACCTTC

clone_size: once
d_call: -
v_call: TRBV30
j_call: TRBJ2-7
cdr3_length: 14
cdr3_aa: CAWSGVSGGYEQYF
cdr3_nt: TGTGCCTGGAGTGGAGTATCAGGAGGCTACGAGCAGTACTTC

clone_size: once
d_call: -
v_call: TRBV7-9
j_call: TRBJ2-6
cdr3_length: 16
cdr3_aa: CASSLVWGTGANVLTF
cdr3_nt: TGTGCCAGCAGCTTAGTATGGGGGACTGGGGCCAACGTCCTGACTTTC

clone_size: -
d_call: -
v_call: TRBV25-1
j_call: TRBJ1-1
cdr3_length: 14
cdr3_aa: CASRGHGTYTEAFF
cdr3_nt: TGTGCCAGCAGGGGCCACGGGACTTACACTGAAGCTTTCTTT

clone_size: -
d_call: -
v_call: TRBV11-1
j_call: TRBJ1-1
cdr3_length: 15
cdr3_aa: CASSLDRTANTEAFF
cdr3_nt: TGTGCCAGCAGCTTAGATCGGACAGCGAACACTGAAGCTTTCTTT

clone_size: -
d_call: -
v_call: TRBV6-5
j_call: TRBJ1-1
cdr3_length: 14
cdr3_aa: CASNPGPRETEAFF
cdr3_nt: TGTGCCAGCAACCCGGGACCCCGAGAAACTGAAGCTTTCTTT

clone_size: -
d_call: -
v_call: TRBV19
j_call: TRBJ1-1
cdr3_length: 16
cdr3_aa: CASRLPEGRENTEAFF
cdr3_nt: TGTGCCAGCCGACTCCCTGAAGGGCGGGAGAACACTGAAGCTTTCTTT

clone_size: -
d_call: -
v_call: TRBV6-5
j_call: TRBJ2-5
cdr3_length: 13
cdr3_aa: CASSPGPTETQYF
cdr3_nt: TGTGCCAGCAGTCCCGGACCGACGGAGACCCAGTACTTC

clone_size: -
d_call: -
v_call: TRBV5-5
j_call: TRBJ1-5
cdr3_length: 13
cdr3_aa: CASSFLTDQPQHF
cdr3_nt: TGTGCCAGCAGCTTTCTCACGGATCAGCCCCAGCATTTT

clone_size: -
d_call: -
v_call: TRBV5-1
j_call: TRBJ2-1
cdr3_length: 15
cdr3_aa: CASSSTPSSYNEQFF
cdr3_nt: TGCGCCAGCAGCTCGACCCCTTCCTCCTACAATGAGCAGTTCTTC

clone_size: -
d_call: -
v_call: TRBV10-3
j_call: TRBJ2-2
cdr3_length: 15
cdr3_aa: CAISGGGPNTGELFF
cdr3_nt: TGTGCCATCAGTGGAGGGGGTCCGAACACCGGGGAGCTGTTTTTT

clone_size: -
d_call: TRBD1
v_call: TRBV7-9
j_call: TRBJ1-2
cdr3_length: 15
cdr3_aa: CASSARQGSNYGYTF
cdr3_nt: TGTGCCAGCAGCGCAAGACAGGGTTCAAACTATGGCTACACCTTC

clone_size: -
d_call: -
v_call: TRBV28
j_call: TRBJ1-3
cdr3_length: 16
cdr3_aa: CASSLGQSSSGNTIYF
cdr3_nt: TGTGCCAGCAGCCTCGGACAGTCCAGCTCTGGAAACACCATATATTTT

clone_size: -
d_call: TRBD1
v_call: TRBV2
j_call: TRBJ1-5
cdr3_length: 14
cdr3_aa: CASRGGQGSQPQHF
cdr3_nt: TGTGCCAGCAGGGGGGGACAGGGGAGTCAGCCCCAGCATTTT

clone_size: -
d_call: TRBD1
v_call: TRBV5-5
j_call: TRBJ1-3
cdr3_length: 18
cdr3_aa: CASSAVQGTIISGNTIYF
cdr3_nt: TGTGCCAGCAGCGCCGTACAGGGGACCATTATCTCTGGAAACACCATATATTTT

clone_size: -
d_call: -
v_call: TRBV6-6
j_call: TRBJ1-1
cdr3_length: 14
cdr3_aa: CASSPDRSNTEAFF
cdr3_nt: TGTGCCAGCAGTCCGGACAGATCGAACACTGAAGCTTTCTTT